This T cell receptor (beta chain) was found in a study of CD8 T cells in ankylosing spondylitis. The table lists this clonotype with many counts. Its antigen is as yet unknown. Trimming shortened V by 4 bases and J by 4 bases, and 12 bases separated the two germline ends. CDR3 size: 13 residues. Germline V CDR1 and CDR2: SQVTM, ANQGSEA. A single record per CDR3 protein comes from TCRdb applying MiXCR to the 5' RACE reads. The sample contains just under 550,000 distinct CDR3 sequences, over 9.5% of which appear only once. Whole-study results and caveats: About 8 highly homologous variants made up a TCR beta motif, and this motif appeared characteristic of ankylosing spondylitis blood. Reports say disease-linked clones showed up significantly more in matched ankylosing spondylitis synovial fluid. Peripheral blood held disease-linked clones only at relatively low frequency, and these were CD8+. Previously reported in reactive arthritis synovial fluid and blood were some of the motif variants.

What was sequenced was blood, either unsorted or a sorted T cell fraction (not recorded which). This chain connects TRBV29-1 to TRBJ2-3, with D perhaps matching TRBD1 (6 bases). The receptor comes from a male donor with ankylosing spondylitis. This CDR3 reads CSVAVTGPDTQYF. The DNA for the CDR3 is TGCAGCGTTGCGGTAACAGGGCCAGATACGCAGTATTTT.